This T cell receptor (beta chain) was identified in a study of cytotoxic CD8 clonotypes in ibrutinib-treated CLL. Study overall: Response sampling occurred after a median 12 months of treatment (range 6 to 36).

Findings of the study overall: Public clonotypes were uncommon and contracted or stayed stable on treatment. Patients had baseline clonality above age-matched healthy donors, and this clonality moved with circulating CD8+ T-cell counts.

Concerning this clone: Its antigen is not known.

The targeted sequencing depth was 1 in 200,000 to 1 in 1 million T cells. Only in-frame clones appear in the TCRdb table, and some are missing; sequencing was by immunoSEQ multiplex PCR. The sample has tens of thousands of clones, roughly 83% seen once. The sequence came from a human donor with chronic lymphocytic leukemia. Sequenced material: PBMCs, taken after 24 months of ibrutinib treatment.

CDR3 sequence (DNA): TGTGCCAGCAGTTCCCAGCCCTCCGGGACAGGGAGTGAAAAACTGTTTTTT. Translating it yields CASSSQPSGTGSEKLFF. This chain uses TRBV2 with TRBJ1-4, with TRBD1 identical over 9 bases. This CDR3 region has 17 residues. Germline assignment: CDR1 SNHLY and CDR2 FYNNEI. The ends lost 5 bases at V and 7 bases at J; junction bases unmatched: 14. Together with reference TRBV2 and TRBJ1-4, the CDR3 gives the full variable domain: EPEVTQTPSHQVTQMGQEVILRCVPISNHLYFYWYRQILGQKVEFLVSFYNNEISEKSEIFDDQFSVERPDGSNFTLKIRSTKLEDSAMYFCASSSQPSGTGSEKLFFGSGTQLSVL.